This T cell receptor beta chain comes out of a study of blood T cell repertoires in COVID-19. Study-wide context: T cells, B-cell-depleted T cells, or PBMCs provided the cDNA or gDNA that served as material.

Authors' processing steps: Reference gene primer amplification yielded estimated nucleated cell counts. Assay used: immunoSEQ multiplex PCR; TCRdb lists only in-frame clones, some missing. V, J and clone size reflect that table, while D and trimming were determined from the DNA. The data hold about 160,000 clones, with about four fifths observed a single time. The germline V gene has CDR1 LNHDA and CDR2 SQIVND (reference sequence). The CDR3 spans 20 residues. With V trimmed by 3 bases and J by 6 bases, 22 bases remained unmatched. The chain links TRBV19 to TRBJ2-3, with 9 positions matching TRBD1. Sequencing was carried out using peripheral blood. This TCR came from a man aged 70 or older who had recovered from COVID-19. The CDR3 region is CASSIGVAEWTGVMLDTQYF. The CDR3 nucleotides read TGTGCCAGTAGTATCGGGGTAGCGGAGTGGACAGGGGTGATGTTGGATACGCAGTATTTT. Looking up the rest from reference TRBV19 and TRBJ2-3 gives the full variable domain: DGGITQSPKYLFRKEGQNVTLSCEQNLNHDAMYWYRQDPGQGLRLIYYSQIVNDFQKGDIAEGYSVSREKKESFPLTVTSAQKNPTAFYLCASSIGVAEWTGVMLDTQYFGPGTRLTVL.